This T cell receptor (beta chain) came from a study of long-term antiretroviral therapy in people with HIV. Assay version v3.0 of immunoSEQ was used, and it was run at survey level. Assay: immunoSEQ multiplex PCR; the TCRdb copy retains only in-frame clones and omits some. The sample has 30,000 or so clones; approximately 83% are singletons. This CDR3 has 16 residues. Germline V CDR1 and CDR2: KGHSH, LQKENI. The V end was cut by 2 bases, the J end by 0 bases, with 12 bases between. The chain joins TRBV18 to TRBJ2-3; D gene unclear. The sequence was obtained from a man younger than 35 with HIV. Sequencing used unsorted PBMCs, obtained 0.8 years before starting antiretroviral therapy. The CDR3 protein is CASSPSAVTSTDTQYF. CDR3 DNA sequence: TGTGCCAGCTCACCATCGGCGGTCACTAGCACAGATACGCAGTATTTT.